Detailed here is one T cell receptor beta chain. CDR1 SGHRS and CDR2 YFSETQ come from the germline V gene. V lost 3 bases to trimming and J lost 1 base, with 7 bases between them. This CDR3 comprises 13 residues. The sample belongs to a study of shared clonotypes between healthy human individuals. Sequencing used immunoSEQ multiplex PCR; TCRdb keeps in-frame clones, though not all of them. The sample includes approximately 2.5 million clones, over 85% of them seen just once. The sequence derives from a man between 18 and 29 years old in good health. Some clones in this sample may be carry-over from other donors' samples. The rearrangement joins TRBV5-1 to TRBJ1-2; D call uncertain. The sample comprised naive CD4+ T cells from PBMCs. Subset given: CD45RA+ positively selected. The DNA for the CDR3 is TGCGCCAGCAGCTCACGGCTTAACTATGGCTACACCTTC. The encoded protein is CASSSRLNYGYTF. Using reference TRBV5-1 and TRBJ1-2 for the parts outside the CDR3, the full variable domain is KAGVTQTPRYLIKTRGQQVTLSCSPISGHRSVSWYQQTPGQGLQFLFEYFSETQRNKGNFPGRFSGRQFSNSRSEMNVSTLELGDSALYLCASSSRLNYGYTFGSGTRLTVV.